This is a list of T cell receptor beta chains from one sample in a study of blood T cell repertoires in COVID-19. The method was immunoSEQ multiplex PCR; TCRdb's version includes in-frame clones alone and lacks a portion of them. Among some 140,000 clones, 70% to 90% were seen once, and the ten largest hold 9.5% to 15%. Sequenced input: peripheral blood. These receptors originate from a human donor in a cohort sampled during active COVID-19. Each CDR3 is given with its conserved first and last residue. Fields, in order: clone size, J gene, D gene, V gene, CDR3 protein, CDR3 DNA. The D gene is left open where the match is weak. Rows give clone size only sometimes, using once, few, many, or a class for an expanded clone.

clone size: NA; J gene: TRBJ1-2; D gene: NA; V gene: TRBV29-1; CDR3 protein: CSVWAGGAGYGYTF; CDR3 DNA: TGCAGCGTATGGGCGGGGGGTGCTGGCTATGGCTACACCTTC
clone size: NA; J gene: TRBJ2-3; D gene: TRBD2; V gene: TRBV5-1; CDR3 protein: CASSLSLPGLAGGPYTQYF; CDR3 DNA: TGCGCCAGCAGCTTGTCACTACCGGGACTAGCGGGGGGGCCGTATACGCAGTATTTT
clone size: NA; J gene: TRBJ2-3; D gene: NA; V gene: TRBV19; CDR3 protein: CASSRGQFKDTQYF; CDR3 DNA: TGTGCCAGTAGCCGGGGACAATTTAAAGATACGCAGTATTTT
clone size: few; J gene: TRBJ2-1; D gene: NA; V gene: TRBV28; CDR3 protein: CASRLSLNSYNEQFF; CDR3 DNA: TGTGCCAGCAGACTTAGTTTAAACTCCTACAATGAGCAGTTCTTC
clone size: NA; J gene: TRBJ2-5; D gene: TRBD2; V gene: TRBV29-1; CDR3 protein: CSVKAGGLQETQYF; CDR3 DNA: TGCAGCGTGAAAGCGGGGGGCTTACAAGAGACCCAGTACTTC
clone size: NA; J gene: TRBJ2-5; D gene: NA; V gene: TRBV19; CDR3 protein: CASSISLGPRAQYF; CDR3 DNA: TGTGCCAGTAGTATATCCTTGGGGCCCCGGGCCCAGTACTTC
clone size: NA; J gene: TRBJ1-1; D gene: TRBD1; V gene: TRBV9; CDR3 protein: CASSVDPGQGVAFF; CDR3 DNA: TGTGCCAGCAGCGTAGACCCGGGACAGGGGGTCGCTTTCTTT
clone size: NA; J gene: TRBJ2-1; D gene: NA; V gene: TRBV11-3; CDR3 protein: CASSLGLSSYNEQFF; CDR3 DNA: TGTGCCAGCAGCTTGGGGCTGAGCTCCTACAATGAGCAGTTCTTC
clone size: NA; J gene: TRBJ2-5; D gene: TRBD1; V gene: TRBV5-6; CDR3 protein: CASSLDGTGYQETQYF; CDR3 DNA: TGTGCCAGCAGCTTGGACGGGACAGGGTACCAAGAGACCCAGTACTTC
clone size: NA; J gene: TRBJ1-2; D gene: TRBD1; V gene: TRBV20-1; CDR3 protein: CSASKGAVGYTF; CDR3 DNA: TGCAGTGCTAGTAAGGGGGCGGTTGGCTACACCTTC
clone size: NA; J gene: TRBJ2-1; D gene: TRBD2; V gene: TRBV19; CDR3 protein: CASSPKKTRTSLFNEQFF; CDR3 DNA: TGTGCCAGTAGTCCCAAAAAAACCAGGACTAGCCTCTTCAATGAGCAGTTCTTC
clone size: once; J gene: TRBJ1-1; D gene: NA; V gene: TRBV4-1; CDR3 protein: CASSQPGWAGETRAFF; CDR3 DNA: TGCGCCAGCAGCCAACCTGGCTGGGCAGGCGAGACAAGGGCTTTCTTT
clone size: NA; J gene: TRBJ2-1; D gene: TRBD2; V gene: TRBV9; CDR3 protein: CASSVSGGGYNEQFF; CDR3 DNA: TGTGCCAGCAGCGTTAGCGGGGGGGGTTACAATGAGCAGTTCTTC
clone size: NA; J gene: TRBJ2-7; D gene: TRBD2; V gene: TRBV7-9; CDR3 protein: CASSFGGASYEQYF; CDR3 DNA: TGTGCCAGCAGCTTCGGGGGGGCGTCCTACGAGCAGTACTTC
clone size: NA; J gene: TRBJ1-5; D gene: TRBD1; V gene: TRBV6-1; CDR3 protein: CASSEGTGGDYSNQPQHF; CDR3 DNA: TGTGCCAGCAGTGAAGGGACAGGGGGCGATTATAGCAATCAGCCCCAGCATTTT
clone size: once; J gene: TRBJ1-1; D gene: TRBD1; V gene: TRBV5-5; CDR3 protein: CASTDGTGTTEAFF; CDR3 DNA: TGTGCCAGCACCGACGGGACAGGGACCACTGAAGCTTTCTTT
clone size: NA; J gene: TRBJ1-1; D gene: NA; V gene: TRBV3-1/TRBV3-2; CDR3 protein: CASSQGASRMNTEAFF; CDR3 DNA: TGTGCCAGCAGCCAAGGGGCGTCACGGATGAACACTGAAGCTTTCTTT
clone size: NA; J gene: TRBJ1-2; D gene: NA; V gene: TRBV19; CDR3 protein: CASTYRVNYGYTF; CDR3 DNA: TGTGCCAGTACTTACAGGGTTAATTATGGCTACACCTTC
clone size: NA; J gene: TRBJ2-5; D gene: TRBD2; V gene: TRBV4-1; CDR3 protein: CASSQGTSAETQYF; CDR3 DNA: TGCGCCAGCAGCCAAGGGACTAGCGCGGAGACCCAGTACTTC
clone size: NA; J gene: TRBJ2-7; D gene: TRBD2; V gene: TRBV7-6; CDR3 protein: CASSPTSGGLQQYF; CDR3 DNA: TGTGCCAGCAGCCCTACTAGCGGGGGACTGCAGCAGTACTTC
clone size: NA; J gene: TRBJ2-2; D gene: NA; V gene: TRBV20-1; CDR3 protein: CSASPRGGAGELFF; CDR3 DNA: TGCAGTGCTAGTCCCAGGGGCGGTGCCGGGGAGCTGTTTTTT
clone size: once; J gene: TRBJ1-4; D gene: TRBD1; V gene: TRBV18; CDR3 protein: CATSPGTENEKLFF; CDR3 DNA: TGTGCCACCTCACCGGGGACAGAGAATGAAAAACTGTTTTTT
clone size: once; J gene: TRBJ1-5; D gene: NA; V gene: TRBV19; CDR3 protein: CATEGQGGYNQPQHF; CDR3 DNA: TGTGCCACAGAAGGCCAAGGGGGATACAATCAGCCCCAGCATTTT
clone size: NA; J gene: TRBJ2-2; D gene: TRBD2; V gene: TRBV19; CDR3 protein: CASSKVRGVNTGELFF; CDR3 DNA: TGTGCCAGTAGTAAGGTGCGGGGGGTAAACACCGGGGAGCTGTTTTTT
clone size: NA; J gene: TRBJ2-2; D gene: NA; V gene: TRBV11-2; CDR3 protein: CATHRAYGELFF; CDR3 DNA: TGTGCCACTCACAGGGCGTACGGGGAGCTGTTTTTT
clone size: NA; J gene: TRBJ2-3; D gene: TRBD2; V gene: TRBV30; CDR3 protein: CAWRLGLAGVTQYF; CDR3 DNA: TGTGCCTGGAGGCTTGGACTAGCGGGGGTTACGCAGTATTTT
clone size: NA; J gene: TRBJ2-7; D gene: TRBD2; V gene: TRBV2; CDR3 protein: CASSEPLAGSYEQYF; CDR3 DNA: TGTGCCAGCAGTGAACCCCTAGCGGGGTCCTACGAGCAGTACTTC
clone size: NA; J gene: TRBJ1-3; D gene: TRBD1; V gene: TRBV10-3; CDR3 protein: CAISDSGTGDGNTIYF; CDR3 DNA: TGTGCCATCAGTGACTCTGGGACAGGCGACGGAAACACCATATATTTT
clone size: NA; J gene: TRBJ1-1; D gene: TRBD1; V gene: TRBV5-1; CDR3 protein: CASSLYRAGGTEAFF; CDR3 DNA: TGCGCCAGCAGCTTGTATCGGGCAGGGGGCACTGAAGCTTTCTTT
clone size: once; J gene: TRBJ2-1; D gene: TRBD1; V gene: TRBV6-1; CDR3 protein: CASSEGFRGLYNEQFF; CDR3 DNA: TGTGCCAGCAGTGAAGGGTTCAGGGGGCTTTATAATGAGCAGTTCTTC
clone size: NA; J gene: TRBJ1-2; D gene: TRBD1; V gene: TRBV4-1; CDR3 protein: CASSQALDRVTNYGYTF; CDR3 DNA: TGCGCCAGCAGCCAAGCCCTGGACAGGGTGACTAACTATGGCTACACCTTC
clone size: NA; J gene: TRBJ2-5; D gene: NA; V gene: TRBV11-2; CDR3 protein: CASSLTGRIETQYF; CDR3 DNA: TGTGCCAGCAGCTTGACAGGGAGGATAGAGACCCAGTACTTC
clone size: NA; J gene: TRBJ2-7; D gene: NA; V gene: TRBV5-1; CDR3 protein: CASSPGDYEQYF; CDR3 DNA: TGCGCCAGCAGCCCGGGGGACTACGAGCAGTACTTC
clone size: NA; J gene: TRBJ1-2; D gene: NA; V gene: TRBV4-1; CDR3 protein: CASSQDNLGGALGYTF; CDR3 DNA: TGCGCCAGCAGCCAAGATAATTTGGGGGGGGCGCTTGGCTACACCTTC
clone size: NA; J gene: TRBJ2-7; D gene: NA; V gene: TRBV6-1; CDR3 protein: CASCEVGGAGVGGRFWNEQYF; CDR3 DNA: TGTGCCAGCTGTGAAGTGGGGGGGGCTGGGGTGGGTGGTAGATTCTGGAACGAGCAGTACTTC
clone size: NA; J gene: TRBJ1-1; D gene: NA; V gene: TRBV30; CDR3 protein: CAWSGGHLMNTEAFF; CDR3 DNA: TGTGCCTGGAGTGGGGGACACCTGATGAACACTGAAGCTTTCTTT
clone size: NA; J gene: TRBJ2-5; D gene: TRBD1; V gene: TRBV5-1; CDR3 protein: CASSPTGGMETQYF; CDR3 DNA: TGCGCCAGCAGCCCGACAGGGGGCATGGAGACCCAGTACTTC
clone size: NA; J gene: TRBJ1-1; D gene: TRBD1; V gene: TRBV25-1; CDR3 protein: CASSDKGTATTEAFF; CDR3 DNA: TGTGCCAGCAGTGATAAAGGGACAGCTACCACTGAAGCTTTCTTT
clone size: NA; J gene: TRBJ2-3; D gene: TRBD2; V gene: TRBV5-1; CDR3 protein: CASSLSGGAADTQYF; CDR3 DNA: TGCGCCAGCAGCCTTAGCGGGGGGGCCGCAGATACGCAGTATTTT
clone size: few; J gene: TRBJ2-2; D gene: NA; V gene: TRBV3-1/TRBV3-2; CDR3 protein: CASSPTLNGELFF; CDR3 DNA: TGTGCCAGCAGCCCTACCCTTAACGGGGAGCTGTTTTTT
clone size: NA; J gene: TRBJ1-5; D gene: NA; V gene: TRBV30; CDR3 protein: CAWSLGGLGNQPQHF; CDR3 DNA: TGTGCCTGGAGTTTGGGGGGATTAGGAAATCAGCCCCAGCATTTT
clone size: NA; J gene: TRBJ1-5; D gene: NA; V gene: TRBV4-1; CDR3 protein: CASSQVPGGNQPQHF; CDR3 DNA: TGCGCCAGCAGCCAAGTTCCCGGGGGAAATCAGCCCCAGCATTTT